Sequencing of this T cell receptor beta chain was carried out in a study of neurological immune-mediated disorders. TCRdb reanalysed the 5' RACE reads using MiXCR and keeps one entry per CDR3 protein. The top ten hold 3.7% of the sample, which has some 66,000 distinct CDR3 sequences, 3% to 4% seen once. This clonotype was picked up many times. The receptor's source is a man between 35 and 55 years old with multiple sclerosis. The sequencing input was PBMCs.

Here the CDR3 reads CASSGLDRNIQYF. CDR3 coding DNA: TGTGCCAGCAGTGGCCTTGACAGAAACATTCAGTACTTC. V is TRBV12-3 or TRBV12-4 and J is TRBJ2-4, with D possibly matching TRBD1 (5 bases). The length of the CDR3 is 13 residues. Trimming took off 5 bases at V and 6 bases at J, with 11 bases between the two ends.